This T cell receptor beta chain was sequenced for a study of T cell repertoires in cytomegalovirus infection. Germline V CDR1 and CDR2: SGHTA, FQGNSA. This CDR3 spans 17 amino acids. Trimming shortened V by 5 bases and J by 5 bases, and 22 bases separated the two germline ends. As for this clonotype: No antigen is known for it. This may come from a read error, since a much larger clone is one base off.

TCRdb passed the reads through MiXCR, listing each CDR3 protein once. The table shows hundreds of thousands of distinct CDR3 sequences, with about 39% occurring only once. The chain has TRBV7-2 and TRBJ1-5; possibly TRBD1 for D (6 bases). The material sequenced was cultured PBMCs, taken from culture after CMV antigen stimulation. The source is a human donor in good health (CMV status not recorded). Some clones in this sample may be carry-over from other donors' samples. The CDR3 reads CASSPNLGPGGDQPQHF. As DNA, the CDR3 is TGTGCCAGCAGCCCGAACTTGGGACCGGGGGGCGATCAGCCCCAGCATTTT.